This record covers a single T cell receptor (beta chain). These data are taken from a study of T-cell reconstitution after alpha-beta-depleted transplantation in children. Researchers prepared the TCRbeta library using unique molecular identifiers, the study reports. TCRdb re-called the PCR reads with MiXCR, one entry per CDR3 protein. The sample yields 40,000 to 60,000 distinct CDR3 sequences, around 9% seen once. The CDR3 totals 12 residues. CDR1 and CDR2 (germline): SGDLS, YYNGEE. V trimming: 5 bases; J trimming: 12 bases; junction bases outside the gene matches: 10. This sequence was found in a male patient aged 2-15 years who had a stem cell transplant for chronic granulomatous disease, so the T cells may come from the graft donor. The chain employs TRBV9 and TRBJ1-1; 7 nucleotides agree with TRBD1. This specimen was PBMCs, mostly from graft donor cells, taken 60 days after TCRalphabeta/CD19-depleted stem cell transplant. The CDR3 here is CASSRQGTPPFF. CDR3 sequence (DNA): TGTGCCAGCAGTCGACAGGGAACCCCCCCTTTCTTT.